What follows are 4 T cell receptor beta chains derived from one specimen sequenced in a study of blood T cell repertoires in COVID-19. Libraries were prepared by immunoSEQ multiplex PCR; TCRdb keeps only in-frame clonotypes and omits some of them. The sample yields approximately 230,000 clones, nearly 90% seen once. Input material: peripheral blood. The receptor source for this set is a young man with active or convalescent COVID-19.

This chain joins TRBV28 and TRBJ2-7; D remains unclear. Trimming left V 4 bases short and J 1 base short, with 8 bases between. Germline-derived CDR1 and CDR2 are MDHEN and SYDVKM. The CDR3 is 13 amino acids. CDR3 sequence reads: CASSSSFSYEQYF. The DNA of the CDR3 is TGTGCCAGCAGTTCCTCCTTTTCCTACGAGCAGTACTTC. The variable domain in full, with the rest retrieved from reference TRBV28 and TRBJ2-7, is DVKVTQSSRYLVKRTGEKVFLECVQDMDHENMFWYRQDPGLGLRLIYFSYDVKMKEKGDIPEGYSVSREKKERFSLILESASTNQTSMYLCASSSSFSYEQYFGPGTRLTVT.

The V gene is TRBV3-1 (or the pseudogene TRBV3-2), the J gene TRBJ2-1, with TRBD2 matching over 11 bases. Germline trimming cut 0 bases from V and 6 bases from J; bases unmatched to any gene: 13. Germline V gives CDR1 LGHDT, CDR2 YNNKEL (reference sequence). The CDR3 loop spans 19 amino acids. This CDR3 reads CASSQDLWDSGRAGNEQFF. CDR3 DNA: TGTGCCAGCAGCCAAGATCTTTGGGATAGCGGGAGGGCCGGCAATGAGCAGTTCTTC.

CDR3 loop: CASSQRRSGELFF. The CDR3 nucleotides are TGTGCCAGCAGCCAAAGGAGATCCGGGGAGCTGTTTTTT. The chain recombines TRBV14 with TRBJ2-2; no clear D gene. V was cut by 2 bases and J by 6 bases, with 7 bases left in between. Per germline, CDR1 SGHDN and CDR2 FVKESK. This CDR3 is 13 amino acids long.

The genes are TRBV28 and TRBJ1-3; perhaps TRBD1 as D (6 bases). Germline-derived CDR1 and CDR2 are MDHEN and SYDVKM. V shed 4 bases and J shed 10 bases, with 11 bases lying between them. The CDR3 length is 12 residues. DNA for the CDR3: TGTGCCAGCAGTTACAGGGATCCGACCATATATTTT. Protein: CASSYRDPTIYF.